This T cell receptor (beta chain) was retrieved from a study of T-cell memory formation after mild COVID-19. The wider study: Each donor largely had its own TCR clusters.

TCRdb ran MiXCR on the 5' RACE reads and lists one entry per CDR3 protein. The profile covers about 290,000 distinct CDR3 sequences, with about 15% appearing a single time and 22% taken by the ten largest. The study, taken as a whole, reports: While clones contracting from day 15 to 85 were balanced between CD4 and CD8, later expanders leaned CD4+.

This clonotype was detected ten times or more. The antigen remains undetermined. The germline V gene encodes CDR1 MNHEY and CDR2 SMNVEV (reference sequence). V was pared by 7 bases and J by 7 bases, with 11 bases between. This CDR3 is built from 13 residues. The receptor was derived from a man younger than 35 who had mild COVID-19 (a few samples of this study predate the infection). Cell type and time point are not known. Sequencing was carried out using PBMCs or a T cell subset sorted from them (not recorded which). This chain connects TRBV27 to TRBJ1-6, with D unclear. For the CDR3, the DNA is TGTGCCAGCACGGGTTTCCGAAATTCACCCCTCCACTTT. Its protein product is CASTGFRNSPLHF.